The clone carrying this T cell receptor beta chain was counted a single time. Its antigen is as yet unknown. The sample belongs to a study of shared clonotypes between healthy human individuals. The CDR3 loop spans 14 amino acids. Germline CDR1 LNHDA, CDR2 SQIVND (reference sequence). V lost 3 bases to trimming and J lost 3 bases, with 9 bases between them. Sorted-subset replicate PCRs used about 0.2 ug of genomic DNA. This amount corresponded to about 30,000 T cell genomes. TCRdb's table, derived via immunoSEQ multiplex PCR, lists solely in-frame clones and lacks some. The table records more than 2 million clones, approximately 94% of them present only once. Whole-study findings and limits: Sample collection involved blood only; tissue repertoires are likely different.

The specimen was naive CD4+ T cells sorted from blood. Indicated subset: CD45RA+ positively selected. The chain employs TRBV19 and TRBJ1-5, with D possibly TRBD1 on 5 matching bases. The sequence was obtained from a man between 18 and 29 years old in good health. CDR3 nucleotides: TGTGCCAGTAGTATCGGGGGTGTCAATCAGCCCCAGCATTTT. Residues: CASSIGGVNQPQHF.